One and the same sample provided the 17 T cell receptor beta chains below, sequenced in a study of T cells after somatic rescue of genetic block. Profiled with immunoSEQ multiplex PCR; TCRdb holds only in-frame clones, not every one. The table includes about 72,000 clones, roughly 88% detected once. The sequenced sample was peripheral blood mononuclear cells (PBMCs). The receptor source for this set is a young man.

As DNA, the CDR3 is TGTGCCAGCAGTACTAGCGGGATCCAAGAGACCCAGTACTTC. Amino acid sequence: CASSTSGIQETQYF. The chain links TRBV13 to TRBJ2-5, with TRBD2 identical over 10 bases. CDR1 PRHDT and CDR2 FYEKMQ come from the germline V gene (reference sequence). The CDR3 length is 14 residues. V dropped 6 bases and J dropped 1; count of bases not matched to a gene: 2.

This chain joins TRBV4-1 and TRBJ2-1; 10 bases line up with TRBD2. V shed 2 bases and J 7 bases; nucleotides not matched to a gene: 11. The CDR3 is 17 residues long. Germline V gives CDR1 MGHRA, CDR2 YSYEKL. CDR3 DNA: TGCGCCAGCAGCCAAAAGGCCCCTAGCGGGGGAACGAATGAGCAGTTCTTC. This translates into CASSQKAPSGGTNEQFF.

The rearrangement uses TRBV28 and TRBJ1-1; D unresolved. The length of the CDR3 is 12 residues. Trimming stripped 4 bases from V and 8 bases from J, with 11 bases between. Germline V gene sequence: CDR1 MDHEN, CDR2 SYDVKM. The CDR3 here is CASSSQPREAFF. In DNA form, the CDR3 reads TGTGCCAGCAGTTCCCAACCCCGGGAAGCTTTCTTT.

This chain links TRBV7-9 with TRBJ1-4, with TRBD1 as a possible D gene (6 bases). With 4 bases removed from V and 3 bases from J, the gap between germline ends came to 15 bases. The CDR3 sequence is 16 residues long. Germline V gives CDR1 SEHNR, CDR2 FQNEAQ (reference sequence). The CDR3 nucleotides are TGTGCCAGCAGCTCATGGGGACGGGGGCCTAATGAAAAACTGTTTTTT. Translating it yields CASSSWGRGPNEKLFF. The full variable domain, in which reference TRBV7-9 and TRBJ1-4 provide the parts outside the CDR3, is DTGVSQNPRHKITKRGQNVTFRCDPISEHNRLYWYRQTLGQGPEFLTYFQNEAQLEKSRLLSDRFSAERPKGSFSTLEIQRTEQGDSAMYLCASSSWGRGPNEKLFFGSGTQLSVL.

The chain uses TRBV19 and TRBJ1-5, with D unresolved. Germline V lookup: CDR1 LNHDA, CDR2 SQIVND (reference sequence). CDR3 length: 16 residues. Trimming left V 7 bases short and J 0 bases short, with 16 bases between. The CDR3 bases are TGTGCCAGTAAACCTCGCCCGTTTTATAGCAATCAGCCCCAGCATTTT. This encodes CASKPRPFYSNQPQHF. The variable domain in full, with the rest retrieved from reference TRBV19 and TRBJ1-5, is DGGITQSPKYLFRKEGQNVTLSCEQNLNHDAMYWYRQDPGQGLRLIYYSQIVNDFQKGDIAEGYSVSREKKESFPLTVTSAQKNPTAFYLCASKPRPFYSNQPQHFGDGTRLSIL.

This CDR3 reads CASSLGQGFDEQFF. CDR3 nucleotides: TGTGCCAGCAGCTTAGGGCAGGGATTTGATGAGCAGTTCTTC. This sequence joins TRBV7-9 and TRBJ2-1; tentatively, D is TRBD1 (5 bases). V was pared by 1 base and J by 8 bases, with 12 bases between. Germline loops: CDR1 SEHNR, CDR2 FQNEAQ (reference sequence). The CDR3 covers 14 residues.

This chain uses TRBV11-2 with TRBJ2-2; D perhaps matches TRBD2 (5 bases). V was cut by 3 bases and J by 5 bases, with 13 bases left in between. The germline V gene encodes CDR1 SGHAT and CDR2 FQNNGV. This CDR3 has 15 amino acids. CDR3 sequence (DNA): TGTGCCAGCAGCTTTGTTCGGGCGGGTACCGGGGAGCTGTTTTTT. This translates into CASSFVRAGTGELFF.

The V and J genes are TRBV5-1 and TRBJ2-2; the D gene could be TRBD1 or TRBD2 (5 bases each). The ends were cut back, 4 bases at V and 2 bases at J, with 15 bases in the middle. The CDR3 loop spans 16 amino acids. Germline V CDR1 and CDR2: SGHRS, YFSETQ. For the CDR3, the DNA is TGCGCCAGCAGCCGGACCGGGACGCCTAACACCGGGGAGCTGTTTTTT. This encodes CASSRTGTPNTGELFF. Drawing the rest from reference TRBV5-1 and TRBJ2-2, the complete variable domain is KAGVTQTPRYLIKTRGQQVTLSCSPISGHRSVSWYQQTPGQGLQFLFEYFSETQRNKGNFPGRFSGRQFSNSRSEMNVSTLELGDSALYLCASSRTGTPNTGELFFGEGSRLTVL.

This clone occurred once. The chain links TRBV10-1 to TRBJ2-7; no clear D. V lost 8 bases to trimming and J lost 3 bases, with 8 bases between them. Germline V gene data show CDR1 as WNHNN and CDR2 as SYGVQD (reference sequence). The CDR3 spans 11 residues. This chain's CDR3 is CASGGDYEQYF. DNA of the CDR3: TGCGCCAGCGGTGGAGACTACGAGCAGTACTTC.

This clone came up a few times. This rearrangement joins TRBV4-1 to TRBJ2-3; D unresolved. V lost 0 bases and J 1 base, leaving 5 bases between the germline ends. CDR1 MGHRA and CDR2 YSYEKL come from the germline V gene. The CDR3 extends over 14 amino acids. For the CDR3, the DNA is TGCGCCAGCAGCCAAGATATGGGCACAGATACGCAGTATTTT. Amino acid sequence: CASSQDMGTDTQYF.

J is TRBJ2-2 and V is TRBV6-5, with 9 bases identical to TRBD2. The CDR3 is made up of 14 amino acids. Unmatched junction bases numbered 8, after V lost 10 bases and J lost 5 bases. Germline V CDR1 and CDR2: MNHEY, SVGAGI. CDR3 sequence: CATKIAGETGELFF. The DNA for the CDR3 is TGTGCCACTAAAATAGCGGGAGAAACCGGGGAGCTGTTTTTT.

The V call is TRBV6-5, the J call TRBJ1-2, with no clear D. CDR1 and CDR2 (germline): MNHEY, SVGAGI. The CDR3 is made up of 13 amino acids. V lost 0 bases and J 2 bases, leaving 4 bases between the germline ends. CDR3: CASSYSDNYGYTF. DNA of the CDR3: TGTGCCAGCAGTTACTCGGACAACTATGGCTACACCTTC.

CDR3 sequence reads: CARSLEGLATDTQYF. CDR3 sequence (DNA): TGTGCCAGAAGCTTGGAGGGACTAGCCACAGATACGCAGTATTTT. The rearrangement uses TRBV5-3 and TRBJ2-3, with TRBD2 matching over 9 bases. TRBV5-3 is an open reading frame, and its role is uncertain. J lost 2 bases, V lost 0 bases, and 1 base had no gene match. The CDR3 is 15 amino acids.

The CDR3 loop is CASRPDRDGAEAFF. CDR3 in DNA: TGTGCCAGCAGACCGGACAGGGATGGCGCTGAAGCTTTCTTT. V is TRBV6-1 and J is TRBJ1-1; 8 positions agree with TRBD1. This CDR3 contains 14 residues. V gave up 6 bases and J gave up 6 bases; unmatched junction bases: 9. CDR1 MNHNS and CDR2 SASEGT come from the germline V gene.

This chain joins TRBV19 and TRBJ2-3, with D perhaps matching TRBD2 (6 bases). Trimming pared 5 bases from V and 4 bases from J, leaving 16 bases between. The germline V gene encodes CDR1 LNHDA and CDR2 SQIVND (reference sequence). This CDR3 is 15 amino acids long. This CDR3 reads CASSVNLAAADTQYF. CDR3 coding DNA: TGTGCCAGTAGTGTCAACTTAGCGGCGGCAGATACGCAGTATTTT.

This sequence joins TRBV11-3 and TRBJ2-3; the D is unclear. Trimming took 1 base from V and 6 from J, leaving 5 bases between them. Germline V lookup: CDR1 SGHNT, CDR2 YENEEA. This CDR3 is 12 amino acids long. CDR3 residues: CASSLGRDTQYF. In nucleotides, the CDR3 is TGTGCCAGCAGCTTAGGACGCGATACGCAGTATTTT.

This rearrangement joins TRBV28 to TRBJ2-5, with 9 bases fitting TRBD2. CDR3 length equals 15 residues. V was clipped by 3 bases and J by 4 bases; unmatched bases: 6. Germline assignment: CDR1 MDHEN and CDR2 SYDVKM. DNA for the CDR3: TGTGCCAGCAGTTTCGGTAGCGGGAGCCCAGAGACCCAGTACTTC. It specifies CASSFGSGSPETQYF.